A selection of T cell receptor beta chains follows, all from one sample in a study of blood T cell repertoires in COVID-19. Libraries were prepared by immunoSEQ multiplex PCR; TCRdb keeps only in-frame clonotypes and omits some of them. The sample contains 170,000 or so clones, about 86% of which appear only once. Sequenced sample: peripheral blood. The receptors stem from a man between 45 and 60 years old with active or convalescent COVID-19. Both conserved end residues are trimmed from each CDR3. Fields, in order: V gene, CDR3 protein.

TRBV27 ASSLARGGYGYT
TRBV19 ASSMAGNQPQH
TRBV18 ASSQAAAKAGEQF
TRBV7-9 ASSVYRGPGETQY
TRBV2 ASSSQGGEHQPQH
TRBV4-1 ASSQGGGGTVYNEQF
TRBV13 ASSTYRGVNTEAF
TRBV6-2/TRBV6-3 ASSYISGTGLRNTEAF
TRBV7-2 ASRKTGRLAF
TRBV25-1 ASSDPRGQGAAGYT
TRBV11-2 ASSTTTGVSYEQY
TRBV3-1/TRBV3-2 ASSRTGTIFPGANVLT
TRBV19 ASKQGQGRETQY
TRBV6-2/TRBV6-3 ASSYSIRQGEETQY
TRBV15 ATSRDLALQETQY
TRBV18 ASSPGGDTEAF
TRBV27 ASSLGGVWTEAF
TRBV27 ASSLYGGTGELF
TRBV18 ASSPGQGDYGYT
TRBV5-8 ASIETGLILNTEAF
TRBV15 ATSRRQKGNTIY
TRBV7-6 ASSSPGSNQPQH
TRBV5-4 ASSSGTRTYEQY
TRBV30 AWSRDFPQGEKLF
TRBV6-5 ASSTLGGHYGYT
TRBV7-9 ASSLGDRLSTNYGYT
TRBV5-4 ATHGRLAGGVETQY
TRBV29-1 SVLYYEQY
TRBV7-9 ASSLGPAGSYEQY
TRBV4-1 ASSQRRDRDNTGELF
TRBV2 ASSTGTPNEQF
TRBV27 ASSPSGAGTQY
TRBV19 ASSPSSGQGFSEAF
TRBV18 ASSPRTGVSEKLF
TRBV5-1 ASSLQRGPQETQY
TRBV2 ASSSTGGAGANVLT
TRBV3-1/TRBV3-2 ASSLKRGGFTDTQY
TRBV7-6 ASSFYEGIGETQY
TRBV9 ASSAGTAYNEQF
TRBV4-1 ASSHYDRGRNQPQH
TRBV19 ASRPVRVETQY
TRBV11-2 ASSRGISNQPQH
TRBV9 ASSVDVGGSYGYT
TRBV6-5 ASSPPRDTTEAF
TRBV5-1 ASKNRDPQETQY
TRBV2 ATSREGGEQF
TRBV6-5 ASSYRADYYEQY
TRBV6-4 ASSEDNYNSPLH
TRBV2 ASSDRRGYSSYNSPLH
TRBV7-2 ASSYTGTGFYGYT
TRBV29-1 SARDSWYNEQY
TRBV9 ASSVDRRDEQF
TRBV3-1/TRBV3-2 ASSPPFRVTGELF
TRBV9 ASSVYAGVNTEAF
TRBV5-5 ASSSDRGGNSPLH